The T cell receptor beta chain described here comes from a study of beta chain features in type 1 diabetes. TCRB transcripts that were expressed got sequenced, as all of the isolated RNA had been reverse transcribed. Assay used: immunoSEQ multiplex PCR; TCRdb lists only in-frame clones, some missing. This sample has more than 300,000 clones, with roughly 12% found just once. The CDR3 totals 13 residues. Per the germline V gene, CDR1 is MNHNY and CDR2 is SVGAGI (reference sequence). V was trimmed by 6 bases and J by 3 bases, leaving 9 bases between them. The chain couples TRBV6-6 to TRBJ1-5; D is unclear. This clonotype was sampled from a young man in good health. The sample comprised naive CD4+ T cells from blood. In DNA form, the CDR3 reads TGTGCCAGCAGCCCCCAGTCCAATCAGCCCCAGCATTTT. This gives the protein CASSPQSNQPQHF.